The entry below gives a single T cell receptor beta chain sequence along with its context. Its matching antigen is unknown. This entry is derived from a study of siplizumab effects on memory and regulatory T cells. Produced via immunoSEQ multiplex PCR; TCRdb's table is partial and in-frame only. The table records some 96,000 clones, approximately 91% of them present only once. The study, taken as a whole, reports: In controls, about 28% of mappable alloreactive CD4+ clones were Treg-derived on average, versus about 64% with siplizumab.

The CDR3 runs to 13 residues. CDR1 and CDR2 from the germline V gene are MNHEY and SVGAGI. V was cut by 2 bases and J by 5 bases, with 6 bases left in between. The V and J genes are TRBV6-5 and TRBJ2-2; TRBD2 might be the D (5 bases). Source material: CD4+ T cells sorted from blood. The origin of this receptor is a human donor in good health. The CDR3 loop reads CASSYRGTGELFF. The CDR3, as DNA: TGTGCCAGCAGTTACCGGGGAACCGGGGAGCTGTTTTTT.